Shown below are 4 T cell receptor beta chains from a single sample sequenced in a study of T cell repertoires in aging, cancer and after chemotherapy. A mixed TRB-A/B primer pool amplified rearranged TRB by multiplex touch-down PCR. TCRdb analysed the multiplex PCR reads with MiXCR anew, one entry per CDR3 protein. The sample has some 670 distinct CDR3 sequences, roughly 24% seen once. Peripheral blood genomic DNA, not sorted cells or RNA, was the template. Sequencing used blood. All receptors derive from a human donor with a solid tumor.

This clonotype has a single count. The V gene is TRBV5-1, the J gene TRBJ2-3; D remains unclear. Deletions cut 3 bases from V and 0 bases from J, with 11 bases between. CDR3 length: 15 residues. The germline CDR1 and CDR2 sequences are SGHRS and YFSETQ. CDR3 nucleotide sequence: TGCGCCAGCAGCTGGAACGGCCACAGCACAGATACGCAGTATTTT. This codes for CASSWNGHSTDTQYF.

This clonotype was detected a few times. The chain has TRBV19 and TRBJ2-1; tentative D call: TRBD2 (7 bases). The germline gives CDR1 LNHDA, CDR2 SQIVND (reference sequence). The CDR3 extends over 17 amino acids. V shed 0 bases and J shed 2 bases, with 14 bases lying between them. As DNA, the CDR3 is TGTGCCAGTAGTATAGATACGGGGGGCGGGGCCTACAATGAGCAGTTCTTC. This encodes CASSIDTGGGAYNEQFF.

Details on this clonotype: A much larger clone differs by one base, so this may be a read error. The chain recombines TRBV6-1 with TRBJ1-6; D is unclear. The germline CDR1 and CDR2 sequences are MNHNS and SASEGT. The V end lost 4 bases, the J end lost 7 bases, and 5 bases lay between the germline ends. The CDR3 runs 12 residues. In DNA, the CDR3 is TGTGCCAGCAGTGCGTCGAATTCACCCCTCCACTTT. Amino acid sequence: CASSASNSPLHF.

This clonotype was observed a few times. V is TRBV19 and J is TRBJ1-1, with TRBD1 identical over 8 bases. The V gene end was trimmed by 5 bases and the J gene end by 1 base; junction bases not matched to a gene: 3. Germline assignment: CDR1 LNHDA and CDR2 SQIVND (reference sequence). There are 14 residues in the CDR3. This CDR3 reads CASSPQGGNTEAFF. CDR3 bases: TGTGCCAGTAGTCCACAGGGGGGGAACACTGAAGCTTTCTTT. Full variable domain (rest looked up from reference TRBV19 and TRBJ1-1): DGGITQSPKYLFRKEGQNVTLSCEQNLNHDAMYWYRQDPGQGLRLIYYSQIVNDFQKGDIAEGYSVSREKKESFPLTVTSAQKNPTAFYLCASSPQGGNTEAFFGQGTRLTVV.